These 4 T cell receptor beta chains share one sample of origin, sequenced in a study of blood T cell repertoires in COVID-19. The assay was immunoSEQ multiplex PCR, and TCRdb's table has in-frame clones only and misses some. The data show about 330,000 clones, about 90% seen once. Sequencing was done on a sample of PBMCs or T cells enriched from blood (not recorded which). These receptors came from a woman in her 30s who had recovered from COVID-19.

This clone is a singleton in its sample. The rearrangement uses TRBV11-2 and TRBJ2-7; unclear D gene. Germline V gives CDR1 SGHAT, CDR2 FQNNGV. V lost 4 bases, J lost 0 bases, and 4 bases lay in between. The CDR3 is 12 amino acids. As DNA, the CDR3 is TGTGCCAGCAGCTCCCACTCCTACGAGCAGTACTTC. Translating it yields CASSSHSYEQYF.

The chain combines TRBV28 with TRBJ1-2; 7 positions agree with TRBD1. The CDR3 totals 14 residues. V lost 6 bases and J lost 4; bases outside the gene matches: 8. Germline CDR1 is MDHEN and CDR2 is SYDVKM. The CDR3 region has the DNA TGTGCCAGCAGACAACACAGGGGCCCCTATGGCTACACCTTC. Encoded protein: CASRQHRGPYGYTF.

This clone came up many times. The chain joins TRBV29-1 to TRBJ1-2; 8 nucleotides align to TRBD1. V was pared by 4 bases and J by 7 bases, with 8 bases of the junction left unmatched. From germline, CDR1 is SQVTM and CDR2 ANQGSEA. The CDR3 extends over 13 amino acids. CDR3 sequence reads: CSVGSGGESGYTF. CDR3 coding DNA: TGCAGCGTTGGGTCAGGGGGCGAAAGTGGCTACACCTTC.

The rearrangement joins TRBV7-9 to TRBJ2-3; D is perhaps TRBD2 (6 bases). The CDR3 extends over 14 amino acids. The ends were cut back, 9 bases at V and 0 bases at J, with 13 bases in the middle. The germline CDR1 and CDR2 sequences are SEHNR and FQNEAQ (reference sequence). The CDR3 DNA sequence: TGTGCCAGTGGGACTTCTCTCAGCACAGATACGCAGTATTTT. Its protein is CASGTSLSTDTQYF.